Listed here are 26 T cell receptor beta chains from one sample, sequenced in a study of cytomegalovirus exposure and HLA in healthy donors. A multiplex PCR was run with 60 Vbeta primers and 13 Jbeta primers. The table came from immunoSEQ multiplex PCR; TCRdb's copy has only in-frame clones and leaves some out. The repertoire holds some 150,000 clones, approximately 88% seen once, with about 0.9% in the top ten. The source material was PBMCs. All receptors derive from a woman in her 30s in good health and CMV-seronegative.

The V and J genes are TRBV6-5 and TRBJ2-1; tentatively, D is TRBD1 (6 bases). Looked up from germline, CDR1 is MNHEY and CDR2 is SVGAGI. Trimming removed 6 bases from V and 4 bases from J, with 13 bases in between. The CDR3 consists of 14 residues. The CDR3 DNA is TGTGCCAGCAGCTCCGACAGGTTTTACAATGAGCAGTTCTTC. This translates into CASSSDRFYNEQFF.

This sequence joins TRBV7-9 and TRBJ2-1; TRBD1 aligns across 7 bases. Germline V gene sequence: CDR1 SEHNR, CDR2 FQNEAQ (reference sequence). V was clipped by 4 bases and J by 5 bases; unmatched bases: 5. The CDR3 runs to 14 residues. The CDR3 DNA reads as TGTGCCAGCAGCTCCCGGGACAGCGACAATGAGCAGTTCTTC. It specifies CASSSRDSDNEQFF.

This chain joins TRBV6-1 and TRBJ1-1; maybe TRBD1 (6 bases). The CDR3 consists of 14 residues. Looked up from germline, CDR1 is MNHNS and CDR2 is SASEGT. Between the trimmed V and J ends, which lost 0 bases and 11 bases, there was a span of 16 bases. The CDR3 sequence: CASSEAGQGPGAFF. Here the CDR3 DNA reads TGTGCCAGCAGTGAAGCGGGGCAGGGGCCTGGCGCTTTCTTT.

This chain connects TRBV29-1 to TRBJ2-7; a possible D gene is TRBD2 (6 bases). V shed 7 bases and J shed 4 bases, with 11 bases lying between them. The CDR3 runs to 11 residues. CDR1 SQVTM and CDR2 ANQGSEA come from the germline V gene. The CDR3 loop reads CSGGRGYEQYF. The CDR3, as DNA: TGCAGCGGGGGACGGGGGTACGAGCAGTACTTC.

V gene TRBV6-5 combines with J gene TRBJ2-5; D might be TRBD1 (5 bases). The J call is in doubt because the DNA end fits TRBJ2-7 better. In germline, CDR1 is MNHEY, CDR2 SVGAGI. The CDR3 totals 14 residues. CDR3 protein: CASSTRDSNYEQYF. The CDR3, as DNA: TGTGCCAGCAGCACCCGCGACAGCAACTACGAGCAGTACTTC.

This chain links TRBV4-1 with TRBJ1-2, with TRBD1 identical over 11 bases. The J segment lost 8 bases and the V segment lost 0 bases, leaving 5 bases of the junction unmatched. The germline V gene encodes CDR1 MGHRA and CDR2 YSYEKL. The CDR3 extends over 15 amino acids. The CDR3 spells CASSQDWTGGKGYTF. The DNA of the CDR3 is TGCGCCAGCAGCCAAGACTGGACAGGGGGCAAGGGCTACACCTTC.

The chain carries TRBV21-1 and TRBJ2-5; TRBD2, the table's D call, lacks a check against the DNA. TRBV21-1 is flagged as a pseudogene. CDR3 size: 16 residues. The CDR3 bases are TGTGCCAGCAGCAGACCTAGCGGGAGTGGTAGGGAGACCCAGTACTTC. It is translated as CASSRPSGSGRETQYF.

This chain connects TRBV21-1 to TRBJ1-5; TRBD1 reflects the table's D call only, with no check against the DNA. TRBV21-1 is annotated as a pseudogene. The CDR3 has 17 residues. CDR3 in DNA: TGTGCCAGCACCACTCCTTACCGGACAGGGCTTAATCAGCCCCAGCATTTT. This encodes CASTTPYRTGLNQPQHF.

About this clone itself: Other DNA variants within this sample encode the same CDR3. The CDR3 nucleotides read TGTGCCAGCAGCCACTACATGATCAGGGGAAACTATGGCTACACCTTC. The encoded protein is CASSHYMIRGNYGYTF. The rearrangement joins TRBV5-6 to TRBJ1-2, with a possible D match to TRBD1 (6 bases). Trimming cost V 4 bases and J 2 bases, with 18 bases left between them. CDR1 and CDR2 from the germline V gene are SGHDT and YYEEEE. There are 16 residues in the CDR3. Together with reference TRBV5-6 and TRBJ1-2, the CDR3 gives the full variable domain: DAGVTQSPTHLIKTRGQQVTLRCSPKSGHDTVSWYQQALGQGPQFIFQYYEEEERQRGNFPDRFSGHQFPNYSSELNVNALLLGDSALYLCASSHYMIRGNYGYTFGSGTRLTVV.

The genes are TRBV28 and TRBJ1-5; D may be TRBD1 (5 bases). V lost 6 bases and J 3 bases, leaving 12 bases between the germline ends. This CDR3 region has 14 residues. Germline V gene sequence: CDR1 MDHEN, CDR2 SYDVKM. The CDR3 loop is CASSHDSPNQPQHF. DNA for the CDR3: TGTGCCAGCAGCCACGACAGCCCCAATCAGCCCCAGCATTTT. The complete variable domain, with remaining parts taken from reference TRBV28 and TRBJ1-5, reads DVKVTQSSRYLVKRTGEKVFLECVQDMDHENMFWYRQDPGLGLRLIYFSYDVKMKEKGDIPEGYSVSREKKERFSLILESASTNQTSMYLCASSHDSPNQPQHFGDGTRLSIL.

The genes are TRBV11-3 and TRBJ2-2; 7 nucleotides match TRBD1. CDR1 and CDR2 (germline): SGHNT, YENEEA. V was pared by 3 bases and J by 3 bases, with 10 bases of the junction left unmatched. The CDR3 sequence is 17 residues long. This CDR3 is CASSFQQGLIDTGELFF. For the CDR3, the DNA is TGTGCCAGCAGCTTCCAACAGGGGCTAATCGACACCGGGGAGCTGTTTTTT. Drawing the rest from reference TRBV11-3 and TRBJ2-2, the complete variable domain is EAGVVQSPRYKIIEKKQPVAFWCNPISGHNTLYWYLQNLGQGPELLIRYENEEAVDDSQLPKDRFSAERLKGVDSTLKIQPAELGDSAVYLCASSFQQGLIDTGELFFGEGSRLTVL.

The chain carries TRBV29-1 and TRBJ2-2, with 13 nucleotides matching TRBD2. V shed 4 bases, J shed 3 bases, and the junction held 2 bases outside the gene matches. CDR3 length: 15 residues. Germline V gives CDR1 SQVTM, CDR2 ANQGSEA. CDR3 in amino acids: CSVGTSGGHTGELFF. The CDR3 DNA follows: TGCAGCGTTGGGACTAGCGGGGGACACACCGGGGAGCTGTTTTTT.

CDR3 DNA: TGTGCCAGCAGTTTAATTTTAGCGGGAGGGCCGAGGGAGCAGTACTTC. Its translation: CASSLILAGGPREQYF. The chain has TRBV28 and TRBJ2-7, with TRBD2 matching over 11 bases. There are 16 residues in the CDR3. Unmatched junction bases numbered 10, after V lost 2 bases and J lost 7 bases. Per germline, CDR1 MDHEN and CDR2 SYDVKM.

The rearrangement uses TRBV20-1 and TRBJ2-5; the D gene is possibly TRBD1 (6 bases). Germline V gene data show CDR1 as DFQATT and CDR2 as SNEGSKA (reference sequence). V was cut by 6 bases and J by 5 bases, with 10 bases left in between. The CDR3 has 11 amino acids. As DNA, the CDR3 is TGCAGTGCCAGGGGTTCGGAGACCCAGTACTTC. Translating it yields CSARGSETQYF.

The chain employs TRBV6-6 and TRBJ2-3, with 11 bases fitting TRBD2. The germline V gene encodes CDR1 MNHNY and CDR2 SVGAGI (reference sequence). The CDR3 length is 16 residues. Trimming removed 0 bases from V and 3 bases from J; junction bases left unmatched: 2. The CDR3 sequence is CASSYSSSGRTDTQYF. The CDR3 coding sequence is TGTGCCAGCAGTTACTCGTCTAGCGGGAGGACAGATACGCAGTATTTT.

The chain links TRBV27 to TRBJ2-7, with D possibly being TRBD2 (7 bases). The germline gives CDR1 MNHEY, CDR2 SMNVEV (reference sequence). The germline V and J ends were trimmed by 3 bases and 5 bases, with 17 bases remaining between them. There are 15 residues in the CDR3. CDR3: CASSFTGGRYDEQYF. DNA for the CDR3: TGTGCCAGCAGTTTCACGGGGGGCCGCTACGACGAGCAGTACTTC.

This rearrangement joins TRBV5-1 to TRBJ2-7, with 8 bases fitting TRBD1. This CDR3 contains 16 residues. V lost 2 bases and J lost 3; bases outside the gene matches: 10. Germline values: CDR1 SGHRS, CDR2 YFSETQ. CDR3 in amino acids: CASSFGQGGIRYEQYF. The DNA for the CDR3 is TGCGCCAGCAGCTTCGGACAGGGTGGTATTCGCTACGAGCAGTACTTC.

The chain is built from TRBV5-1 and TRBJ2-7; no clear D. Germline assignment: CDR1 SGHRS and CDR2 YFSETQ. The CDR3 extends over 14 amino acids. Trimming left V 7 bases short and J 4 bases short, with 18 bases between. This CDR3 reads CASSPFADYYEQYF. The DNA for the CDR3 is TGCGCCAGCTCACCCTTTGCGGATTATTACGAGCAGTACTTC.

The chain employs TRBV5-8 and TRBJ1-5; the D gene is possibly TRBD1 (5 bases). This CDR3 has 14 residues. CDR1 is SGHTS, CDR2 YDEGEE, per germline. V was pared by 0 bases and J by 9 bases, with 13 bases between. DNA for the CDR3: TGTGCCAGCAGCTTGGCGGGGGTGTCGGGGCCCCAGCATTTT. Protein: CASSLAGVSGPQHF.

The chain uses TRBV27 and TRBJ2-1, with D unclear. V was shortened by 4 bases and J by 9 bases, with 10 bases between the two germline ends. CDR1 and CDR2 (germline): MNHEY, SMNVEV (reference sequence). The CDR3 is 12 amino acids. The CDR3 sequence is CASSYSVGEQFF. The CDR3 coding sequence is TGTGCCAGCAGTTATTCGGTCGGTGAGCAGTTCTTC.

CDR3 bases: TGTGCCAGCAGCGGGCTACAGGAGATTATCGATGGCGATTCACCCCTCCACTTT. This codes for CASSGLQEIIDGDSPLHF. The rearrangement joins TRBV9 to TRBJ1-6; D might be TRBD1 (5 bases). The CDR3 covers 18 residues. V gave up 3 bases and J gave up 8 bases, with 24 bases separating them. The germline V gene has CDR1 SGDLS and CDR2 YYNGEE.

The V call is TRBV6-5, the J call TRBJ2-5; D is perhaps TRBD1 (6 bases). This CDR3 has 15 residues. Germline assignment: CDR1 MNHEY and CDR2 SVGAGI. V shed 4 bases and J shed 4 bases, with 16 bases lying between them. CDR3 protein: CASSLMTGSAETQYF. The CDR3 DNA reads TGTGCCAGCAGTTTGATGACAGGTTCCGCAGAGACCCAGTACTTC.

V and J are TRBV15 and TRBJ1-4, with a possible D match to TRBD1 (5 bases). Germline loops: CDR1 LNHNV, CDR2 YYDKDF (reference sequence). The CDR3 is 14 residues long. With 4 bases removed from V and 5 bases from J, the gap between germline ends came to 11 bases. CDR3 protein: CATSIRGSNEKLFF. The CDR3 nucleotides are TGTGCCACCAGCATTCGGGGGTCGAATGAAAAACTGTTTTTT.

The chain uses TRBV7-9 and TRBJ1-2; a possible D gene is TRBD1 (6 bases). Deletions cut 1 base from V and 5 bases from J, with 17 bases between. This CDR3 region has 16 residues. The V gene's germline CDR1 is SEHNR and CDR2 FQNEAQ (reference sequence). The CDR3 DNA reads as TGTGCCAGCAGCTTAGGAGGGCAGGGGATTGGGTATGGCTACACCTTC. This sequence encodes CASSLGGQGIGYGYTF.

This clone was counted a few times. The V gene is TRBV7-6, the J gene TRBJ2-3; 10 bases are shared with TRBD2. Germline lookup yields CDR1 SGHVS and CDR2 FNYEAQ. Unmatched junction bases numbered 6, after V lost 1 base and J lost 8 bases. This CDR3 spans 15 amino acids. The CDR3 DNA follows: TGTGCCAGCAGCTTAGTAGCGGGGGGCGGGTCTACGCAGTATTTT. It yields the protein CASSLVAGGGSTQYF.

The J gene is TRBJ1-4, the V gene TRBV19; D is ambiguous. The CDR3 runs to 14 residues. V was shortened by 5 bases and J by 7 bases, with 14 bases between the two germline ends. Germline loops: CDR1 LNHDA, CDR2 SQIVND (reference sequence). The CDR3 reads CASSFGVGPEKLFF. As DNA, the CDR3 is TGTGCCAGTAGTTTCGGGGTTGGGCCTGAAAAACTGTTTTTT.